The TCR beta chain under discussion was sequenced for a study of OX40 agonist ivuxolimab in advanced cancers. The overall study: Patients' therapy was ivuxolimab, an antibody that acts as an agonist of OX40 (CD134). Patients got intravenous ivuxolimab at 0.01 to 10 mg/kg every 2 weeks.

Of note for this clone: Its specificity is unknown.

TCRdb keeps only in-frame clones here, not all; method: immunoSEQ multiplex PCR. The sample comprises roughly 9,900 clones, 60% to 85% of which are singletons, and roughly a fifth rests with the top ten. Blood sampling was done at baseline, cycle 4 day 1, and cycle 7 day 1. Study results and caveats: Fewer expanded clones were found on average in CD4+ than in CD8+ T cells.

Per the germline V gene, CDR1 is MNHNY and CDR2 is SVGAGI (reference sequence). The CDR3 is 14 residues long. The germline V and J ends were trimmed by 6 bases and 6 bases, with 14 bases remaining between them. Source: CD4+ or CD8+ T cells sorted from blood, taken in a trial of the OX40 agonist ivuxolimab. This clonotype was obtained from an adult with an advanced solid tumor such as melanoma, head and neck, liver or kidney cancer. This rearrangement joins TRBV6-6 to TRBJ2-2; possible D gene TRBD2, 6 bases. The CDR3 loop reads CASSRLVQAGELFF. Written as DNA, the CDR3 is TGTGCCAGCAGCAGACTAGTCCAGGCCGGGGAGCTGTTTTTT.